Reported below is one T cell receptor beta chain. This sample stems from a study of blood T cell repertoires in COVID-19. The wider study: From the United States, Italy and Spain came samples of acute and convalescent COVID-19. From T cells, B-cell-depleted T cells, or PBMCs came the material, which was cDNA or gDNA.

Assay: immunoSEQ multiplex PCR; the TCRdb copy retains only in-frame clones and omits some. This table holds 140,000 to 150,000 clones, 80% to 90% found once. Germline CDR1 is SGHTA and CDR2 is FQGNSA. The V and J ends lost 1 base and 5 bases respectively, with 12 bases between them. The CDR3 sequence is 15 residues long. The sample was peripheral blood. The sequence derives from a man aged 55-75 years with active or convalescent COVID-19. The V and J genes are TRBV7-2 and TRBJ1-5; a possible D gene is TRBD1 (5 bases). CDR3 coding DNA: TGTGCCAGCAGCTTAGTTGGGGGGAAAGATCAGCCCCAGCATTTT. Residues: CASSLVGGKDQPQHF.